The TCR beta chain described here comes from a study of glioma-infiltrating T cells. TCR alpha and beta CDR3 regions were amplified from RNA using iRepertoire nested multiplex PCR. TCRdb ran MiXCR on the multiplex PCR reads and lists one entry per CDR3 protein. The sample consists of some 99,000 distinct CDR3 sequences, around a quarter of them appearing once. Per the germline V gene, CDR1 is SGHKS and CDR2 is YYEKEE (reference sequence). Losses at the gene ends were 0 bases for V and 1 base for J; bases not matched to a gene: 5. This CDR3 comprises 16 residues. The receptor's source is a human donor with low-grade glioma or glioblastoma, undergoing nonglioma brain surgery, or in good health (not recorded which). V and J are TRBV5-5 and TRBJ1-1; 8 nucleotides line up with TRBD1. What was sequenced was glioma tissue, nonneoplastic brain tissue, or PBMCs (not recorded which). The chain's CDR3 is CASSLGPDRANTEAFF. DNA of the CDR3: TGTGCCAGCAGCTTGGGGCCGGACAGGGCGAACACTGAAGCTTTCTTT.